What follows is one T cell receptor (beta chain) and its context. Germline trimming cut 4 bases from V and 2 bases from J; bases unmatched to any gene: 5. CDR1 is MGHRA and CDR2 is YSYEKL in the germline V gene. The CDR3 runs 18 residues. The sample belongs to a study of blood T cell repertoires in COVID-19. About the research overall: Material from acute and convalescent COVID-19 was sourced from the United States, Italy and Spain.

The assay was immunoSEQ multiplex PCR, and TCRdb's table has in-frame clones only and misses some. There are about 65,000 clones in the sample; approximately 77% occur only once, and about 33% lies in the top ten. This sequence joins TRBV4-1 and TRBJ2-1, with TRBD2 identical over 16 bases. The specimen was peripheral blood. The TCR was taken from a human donor in a cohort sampled during active COVID-19. The chain's CDR3 is CASSLRGTSGGAYNEQFF. CDR3 nucleotide sequence: TGCGCCAGCAGCCTCCGGGGGACTAGCGGGGGGGCCTACAATGAGCAGTTCTTC.